This T cell receptor beta chain was captured in a study of metastatic and nonmetastatic thyroid tumors (dated by TCRdb to 2018 to 2021). For the wider study: The researchers compared repertoires between peripheral blood samples and tumor or nodule tissue samples from patients with malignant or benign thyroid disease. Points the paper makes about the study in general: TCR beta diversity was reported as significantly higher in malignant tumors than in benign nodules, in both blood and tumor samples.

The CDR3 holds 12 amino acids from the cysteine to the phenylalanine. Only CDR3 DNA remains: 36 bases, in frame from the first base. Relative to germline, V is 3 bases shorter and J is 11 bases shorter, with 13 bases between their ends. With respect to this clone: This receptor's antigen is unknown. Base qualities are not recorded, but no much larger clone differs from it by a single base. The same CDR3 is also encoded by other DNA sequences in this sample.

Libraries were constructed by PCR. Instrument on record: Illumina HiSeq 4000. High-throughput sequencing was used to profile the TCR beta-chain CDR3 region of every patient. The original methods were these. CDR3 differences across clinicopathological groups were used to build a classifier for discriminating distant-metastatic papillary thyroid cancer patients. The Shannon index was used to assess repertoire diversity, and the Morisita-Horn index was used to assess tumor-blood repertoire similarity. TCRdb applied fastp at Q25 and MiXCR to the public reads, then kept only in-frame beta chains. The V and J calls were not made by the authors but by TCRdb's processing. The sample has under 50,000 clones on record, about 27% of them singletons. In total, the top ten clones hold 9.5% to 13% of the sample. None of the patients had been given any treatment before thyroid surgery. Using T-cell receptor beta sequencing, the study looked back at clinical samples from patients collected from about 2011 to 2019.

Rearrangement joined TRBV12-3 or TRBV12-4 to TRBJ1-1, with no confidently assigned D gene. The sequencing sample was made of blood. This TCR derives from a male donor with papillary thyroid cancer or a benign thyroid nodule (not recorded which). Some clones in this sample may be carry-over from other donors' samples. Here the CDR3 is given as CASSFAGSGAFF. The DNA reads TGTGCCAGCAGTTTCGCGGGGTCTGGGGCTTTCTTT.